Each of the 26 T cell receptor beta chains below was sequenced from the same sample in a study of blood T cell repertoires in COVID-19. Produced via immunoSEQ multiplex PCR; TCRdb's table is partial and in-frame only. The table lists about 670,000 clones, 90% of them singletons, with under 0.3% in the top ten. Sequenced: peripheral blood. Receptors were obtained from a woman between 18 and 29 years old with acute or convalescent COVID-19.

The chain couples TRBV14 to TRBJ2-7; a possible D gene is TRBD2 (5 bases). V was pared by 4 bases and J by 2 bases, with 12 bases between. Germline loops: CDR1 SGHDN, CDR2 FVKESK. This CDR3 region has 14 residues. CDR3 protein: CASSLAEATYEQYF. In DNA form, the CDR3 reads TGTGCCAGCAGCCTGGCGGAGGCTACCTACGAGCAGTACTTC. The full variable domain, completed using reference TRBV14 and TRBJ2-7, is EAGVTQFPSHSVIEKGQTVTLRCDPISGHDNLYWYRRVMGKEIKFLLHFVKESKQDESGMPNNRFLAERTGGTYSTLKVQPAELEDSGVYFCASSLAEATYEQYFGPGTRLTVT.

J is TRBJ1-1 and V is TRBV29-1, with 9 bases lining up with TRBD1. CDR3 size: 12 residues. J gave up 4 bases and V 7 bases, and 4 bases lay outside the gene matches. Germline V gene sequence: CDR1 SQVTM, CDR2 ANQGSEA. Written as DNA, the CDR3 is TGCAGCGCCGACAGGGGGGCCACTGAAGCTTTCTTT. Translating it yields CSADRGATEAFF.

As concerns this clone: Additional DNA sequences in this sample encode the identical CDR3. The chain combines TRBV3-1 (or the pseudogene TRBV3-2) with TRBJ1-1; possibly TRBD1 for D (6 bases). CDR1 and CDR2 from the germline V gene are LGHDT and YNNKEL (reference sequence). This CDR3 comprises 14 residues. Trimming stripped 1 base from V and 1 base from J, with 7 bases between. CDR3 coding DNA: TGTGCCAGCAGCCAAGGACAGGAGAACACTGAAGCTTTCTTT. Translated, it gives CASSQGQENTEAFF.

This chain joins TRBV5-8 and TRBJ1-1; a weak D match, TRBD1 (6 bases). Trimming removed 4 bases from V and 3 bases from J, with 28 bases in between. Germline CDR1 SGHTS, CDR2 YDEGEE. The CDR3 is 19 amino acids. For the CDR3, the DNA is TGTGCCAGCAGCCGTTTATCAGGGGCTAAGATATTGGGGTACACTGAAGCTTTCTTT. This gives the protein CASSRLSGAKILGYTEAFF.

This sequence joins TRBV7-6 and TRBJ1-3; D remains unclear. The length of the CDR3 is 17 residues. The ends were cut back, 1 base at V and 0 bases at J, with 13 bases in the middle. The germline gives CDR1 SGHVS, CDR2 FNYEAQ. The CDR3 reads CASSLDRTEDSGNTIYF. CDR3 nucleotides: TGTGCCAGCAGCTTAGACCGGACGGAGGACTCTGGAAACACCATATATTTT.

This chain connects TRBV7-9 to TRBJ2-2; TRBD2 is a possible D gene (6 bases). Trimming took off 6 bases at V and 3 bases at J, with 8 bases between the two ends. There are 13 residues in the CDR3. The germline gives CDR1 SEHNR, CDR2 FQNEAQ (reference sequence). CDR3 in amino acids: CASRGGDTGELFF. In DNA, the CDR3 is TGTGCCAGCAGGGGAGGAGACACCGGGGAGCTGTTTTTT.

CDR3 protein: CASSDPPRAGGYEQYF. For the CDR3, the DNA is TGTGCCAGCAGTGACCCGCCGAGGGCAGGGGGCTACGAGCAGTACTTC. The chain combines TRBV6-4 with TRBJ2-7; 7 bases agree with TRBD1. The CDR3 has 16 residues. V lost 2 bases, J lost 3 bases, and 10 bases stayed unmatched. Germline assignment: CDR1 MRHNA and CDR2 SNTAGT.

DNA of the CDR3: TGTGCCAGCAGCAGAGCGGGGGGCCCGAGCGAGCAGTACTTC. This translates into CASSRAGGPSEQYF. The chain links TRBV9 to TRBJ2-7; the match to TRBD2 covers 9 bases. Germline CDR1 reads SGDLS; CDR2 reads YYNGEE. The CDR3 is 14 amino acids. V lost 4 bases to trimming and J lost 6 bases; unmatched junction nucleotides: 8.

The chain combines TRBV7-9 with TRBJ2-4, with D unclear. The CDR3 covers 14 residues. Trimming stripped 5 bases from V and 4 bases from J, with 12 bases between. Looked up from germline, CDR1 is SEHNR and CDR2 is FQNEAQ (reference sequence). In DNA form, the CDR3 reads TGTGCCAGCAGCCCCCCCGGGTTAAAAAACATTCAGTACTTC. The encoded protein is CASSPPGLKNIQYF.

This clone has only a few counts. The same CDR3 is also encoded by other DNA sequences in this sample. This chain links TRBV9 with TRBJ1-2; the match to TRBD1 covers 7 bases. There are 13 residues in the CDR3. Germline V CDR1 and CDR2: SGDLS, YYNGEE. Germline trimming cut 3 bases from V and 2 bases from J; bases unmatched to any gene: 1. CDR3 nucleotides: TGTGCCAGCAGCGCGGACAGGAACTATGGCTACACCTTC. Translated, it gives CASSADRNYGYTF.

The chain uses TRBV6-5 and TRBJ1-4; D not resolved. Per the germline V gene, CDR1 is MNHEY and CDR2 is SVGAGI. Trimming stripped 6 bases from V and 0 bases from J, with 5 bases between. The CDR3 loop spans 13 amino acids. The CDR3 DNA is TGTGCCAGCAGCCAGACAACTAATGAAAAACTGTTTTTT. Residues: CASSQTTNEKLFF.

The chain combines TRBV11-2 with TRBJ2-1, with 13 positions matching TRBD2. J lost 7 bases, V lost 5 bases, and 8 bases had no gene match. The CDR3 extends over 16 amino acids. CDR1 and CDR2 (germline): SGHAT, FQNNGV. In DNA form, the CDR3 reads TGTGCCAGCAGCAACCGGGGACTAGCGGGGAAAAATGAGCAGTTCTTC. This gives the protein CASSNRGLAGKNEQFF.

The chain couples TRBV3-1 (or the pseudogene TRBV3-2) to TRBJ2-7; weak D call: TRBD2 (7 bases). CDR1 and CDR2 from the germline V gene are LGHDT and YNNKEL (reference sequence). This CDR3 has 17 residues. The V and J ends lost 2 bases and 0 bases respectively, with 17 bases between them. The CDR3 region is CASSQRLGGGLSYEQYF. The CDR3 DNA follows: TGTGCCAGCAGCCAACGACTCGGCGGGGGCCTCTCCTACGAGCAGTACTTC.

CDR3 sequence (DNA): TGTGCCTGTACCCCGGGAGGCAGGAGTACGCAGTATTTT. Its protein product is CACTPGGRSTQYF. The rearrangement uses TRBV30 and TRBJ2-3; TRBD2 matches 7 bases. V was pared by 6 bases and J by 8 bases, with 11 bases of the junction left unmatched. This CDR3 is built from 13 residues. Per the germline V gene, CDR1 is GTSNPN and CDR2 is SVGIG (reference sequence).

The J gene is TRBJ1-2, the V gene TRBV3-1 (or the pseudogene TRBV3-2); D not certain. This CDR3 has 17 residues. The germline V gene encodes CDR1 LGHDT and CDR2 YNNKEL (reference sequence). Trimming pared 0 bases from V and 0 bases from J, leaving 14 bases between. The CDR3 sequence: CASSQEGGRRANYGYTF. The CDR3, as DNA: TGTGCCAGCAGCCAAGAAGGTGGGCGGAGGGCTAACTATGGCTACACCTTC.

The chain is built from TRBV28 and TRBJ1-1; possible D gene TRBD1, 6 bases. The germline V and J ends were trimmed by 1 base and 5 bases, with 20 bases remaining between them. The CDR3 totals 17 residues. CDR1 is MDHEN and CDR2 is SYDVKM in the germline V gene. CDR3 coding DNA: TGTGCCAGCAGTTTATCGGCATTGGGGACACTGGGGACTGAAGCTTTCTTT. Translation: CASSLSALGTLGTEAFF.

The chain has TRBV2 and TRBJ1-1, with D perhaps TRBD1 (5 bases). The germline CDR1 and CDR2 sequences are SNHLY and FYNNEI. V lost 8 bases to trimming and J lost 1 base, with 17 bases between them. This CDR3 comprises 15 residues. CDR3 coding DNA: TGTGCCAGCTCCCGGAGGGACCTTTGGAACACTGAAGCTTTCTTT. Translation gives CASSRRDLWNTEAFF.

To note about this clone: Other DNA sequences in this sample translate to the same CDR3. The chain has TRBV6-4 and TRBJ2-3, with a possible D match to TRBD2 (7 bases). CDR1 is MRHNA and CDR2 is SNTAGT in the germline V gene. The CDR3 sequence is 14 residues long. V was clipped by 3 bases and J by 3 bases, with 10 bases between them. The CDR3 DNA reads as TGTGCCAGCAGTGAGGCGGGGGCAACAGATACGCAGTATTTT. Amino acid sequence: CASSEAGATDTQYF.

J is TRBJ2-3 and V is TRBV4-3, with D tentatively TRBD1 (5 bases). Looked up from germline, CDR1 is LGHNA and CDR2 is YSLEER. The CDR3 spans 16 residues. V shed 4 bases and J shed 7 bases, with 21 bases lying between them. The CDR3 loop reads CASSPEVGNPGNTQYF. The CDR3 DNA reads TGCGCCAGCAGCCCCGAGGTTGGGAATCCAGGGAATACGCAGTATTTT.

The chain combines TRBV5-4 with TRBJ2-7, with 11 positions matching TRBD2. The CDR3 covers 16 residues. Per the germline V gene, CDR1 is SGHNT and CDR2 is YYREEE (reference sequence). V lost 3 bases to trimming and J lost 3 bases; unmatched junction nucleotides: 8. The CDR3 region is CASSSSPGTSGYEQYF. For the CDR3, the DNA is TGTGCCAGCAGCTCCTCTCCCGGGACTAGCGGCTACGAGCAGTACTTC. Drawing the rest from reference TRBV5-4 and TRBJ2-7, the complete variable domain is ETGVTQSPTHLIKTRGQQVTLRCSSQSGHNTVSWYQQALGQGPQFIFQYYREEENGRGNFPPRFSGLQFPNYSSELNVNALELDDSALYLCASSSSPGTSGYEQYFGPGTRLTVT.

The chain couples TRBV5-1 to TRBJ2-2, with 7 bases identical to TRBD1. V dropped 2 bases and J dropped 3; count of bases not matched to a gene: 4. In germline, CDR1 is SGHRS, CDR2 YFSETQ. This CDR3 region has 15 residues. CDR3: CASSLVQGHTGELFF. The CDR3 DNA sequence: TGCGCCAGCAGCTTAGTACAGGGGCACACCGGGGAGCTGTTTTTT.

V usage is TRBV4-1 and J usage is TRBJ1-2; D is unclear. Trimming shortened V by 1 base and J by 1 base, and 13 bases separated the two germline ends. The CDR3 loop spans 16 amino acids. CDR1 and CDR2 from the germline V gene are MGHRA and YSYEKL. The CDR3 region is CASSQVRHRCNYGYTF. The DNA of the CDR3 is TGCGCCAGCAGCCAAGTGCGACACCGATGTAACTATGGCTACACCTTC.

About this clone: Distinct nucleotide sequences in the sample also encode this CDR3. The V call is TRBV7-2, the J call TRBJ1-5; tentative D call: TRBD1 (6 bases). The V gene lost 3 bases and the J gene lost 4 bases, with 7 bases spanning the gap. This CDR3 region has 13 residues. Germline V gene data show CDR1 as SGHTA and CDR2 as FQGNSA. CDR3 nucleotides: TGTGCCAGCAGCTTTACAGGGAATCAGCCCCAGCATTTT. Amino acids: CASSFTGNQPQHF.

The V call is TRBV7-8, the J call TRBJ1-1, with D unresolved. CDR3 length: 14 residues. Germline V gene data show CDR1 as SGHVS and CDR2 as FQNEAQ. V was shortened by 8 bases and J by 0 bases, with 13 bases between the two germline ends. The CDR3 sequence: CASAFSVLNTEAFF. In DNA, the CDR3 is TGTGCCAGCGCCTTTTCGGTTCTGAACACTGAAGCTTTCTTT.

In DNA form, the CDR3 reads TGTGCCAGCTCACCACTGGCGGCCGGGGAGCTGTTTTTT. It is translated as CASSPLAAGELFF. The chain recombines TRBV18 with TRBJ2-2; D uncertain. The CDR3 covers 13 residues. Germline loops: CDR1 KGHSH, CDR2 LQKENI. Trimming took 1 base from V and 6 from J, leaving 6 bases between them.

The V call is TRBV4-1, the J call TRBJ1-5, with D tentatively TRBD1 (6 bases). Trimming left V 6 bases short and J 3 bases short, with 21 bases between. CDR3 length equals 17 residues. Germline V gene lookup returns CDR1 MGHRA and CDR2 YSYEKL. This CDR3 reads CASRQNRDLGDNQPQHF. DNA of the CDR3: TGCGCCAGCAGGCAGAACAGGGATCTAGGTGACAATCAGCCCCAGCATTTT.